This TCR beta chain was sequenced during a study of control samples from healthy donors and cancer patients. This clone was counted a few times. Repertoires were generated with immunoSEQ multiplex PCR, while TCRdb's copy carries only in-frame clones and drops some. Of fewer than 300,000 clones listed, over 75% were seen once; the top ten hold about 14%. This CDR3 contains 14 residues. The V end was cut by 1 base, the J end by 10 bases, with 17 bases between. Germline lookup yields CDR1 SGHRS and CDR2 YFSETQ. The sequenced sample was PBMCs. The TCR originated in a woman aged 55 to 70 with lung cancer. This chain connects TRBV5-1 to TRBJ1-1; TRBD1 is a possible D gene (6 bases). The CDR3: CASSLNPTTGRAFF. In nucleotides, the CDR3 is TGCGCCAGCAGCTTGAACCCGACTACAGGGAGAGCTTTCTTT.